This T cell receptor (beta chain) stems from a study of T cells in lung cancer brain metastases. At the level of the study: Median interval between primary and brain metastasis samples was roughly a year. Study results and limitations: Compared with paired primaries, brain metastases showed fewer unique productive clones (approximately 1,500 versus 4,500). Few clones were shared between paired lesions (mean Morisita around 0.2); most were lesion-specific.

Only in-frame clones appear in the TCRdb table, and some are missing; sequencing was by immunoSEQ multiplex PCR. Of around 1,200 clones detected, about 86% appear once; the ten largest clones hold roughly an eighth. With respect to this clone: Its antigen is undetermined.

CDR1 is SGHNT and CDR2 is YYREEE in the germline V gene (reference sequence). The V end was cut by 1 base, the J end by 8 bases, with 6 bases between. This CDR3 comprises 12 residues. No patient had a history of multiple malignancies, as such patients were excluded. This chain joins TRBV5-4 and TRBJ1-4; D remains unclear. The clonotype originates from a woman aged 55 to 70 with non-small cell lung cancer that had spread to the brain. What was sequenced was tumor tissue from a brain metastasis. CDR3 in amino acids: CASSLLGEKLFF. CDR3 coding DNA: TGTGCCAGCAGCTTGTTGGGGGAAAAACTGTTTTTT. Filled out from reference TRBV5-4 and TRBJ1-4, the complete variable domain reads ETGVTQSPTHLIKTRGQQVTLRCSSQSGHNTVSWYQQALGQGPQFIFQYYREEENGRGNFPPRFSGLQFPNYSSELNVNALELDDSALYLCASSLLGEKLFFGSGTQLSVL.